This is a list of T cell receptor beta chains from one sample in a study of blood T cell repertoires in COVID-19. Using immunoSEQ multiplex PCR, the repertoire was profiled, and TCRdb retains in-frame clones only, with some absent. The sample shows 90,000 to 140,000 clones, roughly 80% of them seen only once. Sequenced input: peripheral blood. Receptors were obtained from a woman aged 70-85 years with acute or convalescent COVID-19. Each CDR3 is given with its conserved first and last residue. Each record gives: V gene, D gene, clone size, J gene, CDR3 DNA, CDR3 protein. The D gene is left open where the match is weak. Clone size, where shown, is once, few, many, or a class for clones that have expanded.

v_call: TRBV2; d_call: TRBD1; clone_size: NA; j_call: TRBJ2-2; cdr3_nt: TGTGCCAGCAGTCAAAGGACAGGGGACACCGGGGAGCTGTTTTTT; cdr3_aa: CASSQRTGDTGELFF
v_call: TRBV5-1; d_call: TRBD1; clone_size: few; j_call: TRBJ1-6; cdr3_nt: TGCGCCAGCAGCTTGAGTGGACAGGGAGCCAATTCACCCCTCCACTTT; cdr3_aa: CASSLSGQGANSPLHF
v_call: TRBV20-1; d_call: TRBD2; clone_size: NA; j_call: TRBJ2-7; cdr3_nt: TGCAGTGCTAGTACTAGCGGGCCCTACGAGCAGTACTTC; cdr3_aa: CSASTSGPYEQYF
v_call: TRBV28; d_call: NA; clone_size: NA; j_call: TRBJ2-3; cdr3_nt: TGTGCCAGCAGCCGCGGGTTGGGCACAGATACGCAGTATTTT; cdr3_aa: CASSRGLGTDTQYF
v_call: TRBV6-5; d_call: NA; clone_size: NA; j_call: TRBJ1-2; cdr3_nt: TGTGCCAGCAGTTACAGGGGTGCCGGGGGAGGCTACACCTTC; cdr3_aa: CASSYRGAGGGYTF
v_call: TRBV7-2; d_call: TRBD1; clone_size: NA; j_call: TRBJ2-7; cdr3_nt: TGTGCCAGCAGCTTAGTAGGTACAGGGGTCGGCTACGAGCAGTACTTC; cdr3_aa: CASSLVGTGVGYEQYF
v_call: TRBV2; d_call: NA; clone_size: NA; j_call: TRBJ2-7; cdr3_nt: TGTGCCAGCAGGGTTGACATCGGGCAGTACTTC; cdr3_aa: CASRVDIGQYF
v_call: TRBV4-1; d_call: NA; clone_size: NA; j_call: TRBJ1-1; cdr3_nt: TGCGCCAGCAGCCCACAGAATTCGAACACTGAAGCTTTCTTT; cdr3_aa: CASSPQNSNTEAFF
v_call: TRBV19; d_call: TRBD2; clone_size: NA; j_call: TRBJ2-7; cdr3_nt: TGTGCCAGTAGTATAGAACGGACTAGCGGGAACTCCGGACGAGCCTACGAGCAGTACTTC; cdr3_aa: CASSIERTSGNSGRAYEQYF
v_call: TRBV30; d_call: NA; clone_size: NA; j_call: TRBJ2-2; cdr3_nt: TGTGCCTGGAGTGTTGCGGACACCGGGGAGCTGTTTTTT; cdr3_aa: CAWSVADTGELFF
v_call: TRBV9; d_call: NA; clone_size: NA; j_call: TRBJ2-1; cdr3_nt: TGTGCCAGCAGTATCAATCAAGGAGGTGAGCAGTTCTTC; cdr3_aa: CASSINQGGEQFF
v_call: TRBV7-2; d_call: TRBD2; clone_size: NA; j_call: TRBJ2-3; cdr3_nt: TGTGCCAGCAGCTTAACTAGCGGGGGGTTGAAGTTAGATACGCAGTATTTT; cdr3_aa: CASSLTSGGLKLDTQYF
v_call: TRBV5-4; d_call: NA; clone_size: few; j_call: TRBJ1-3; cdr3_nt: TGTGCCAGCAGCTTGTCCGGGGGTGCCTCTGGAAACACCATATATTTT; cdr3_aa: CASSLSGGASGNTIYF
v_call: TRBV6-1; d_call: TRBD1; clone_size: NA; j_call: TRBJ1-1; cdr3_nt: TGTGCCAGCAGTGCTCCAACCGGGACAGGGGGCACTGAAGCTTTCTTT; cdr3_aa: CASSAPTGTGGTEAFF
v_call: TRBV29-1; d_call: TRBD1; clone_size: NA; j_call: TRBJ1-3; cdr3_nt: TGCAGCGTTGGGGACAGGGCTGGAAACACCATATATTTT; cdr3_aa: CSVGDRAGNTIYF
v_call: TRBV7-2; d_call: NA; clone_size: NA; j_call: TRBJ2-5; cdr3_nt: TGTGCCAGCAGCTTAAGCTTGGGGGCGCGGGAGACCCAGTACTTC; cdr3_aa: CASSLSLGARETQYF
v_call: TRBV10-3; d_call: TRBD1; clone_size: NA; j_call: TRBJ2-3; cdr3_nt: TGTGCCATCAGAAGACAGGGGGCCGAAGATACGCAGTATTTT; cdr3_aa: CAIRRQGAEDTQYF
v_call: TRBV27; d_call: TRBD2; clone_size: NA; j_call: TRBJ2-3; cdr3_nt: TGTGCCAGCAGTTTATTCAGTCGGGGGGGCACAGATACGCAGTATTTT; cdr3_aa: CASSLFSRGGTDTQYF
v_call: TRBV6-5; d_call: TRBD1; clone_size: NA; j_call: TRBJ1-5; cdr3_nt: TGTGCCAGCAGTTACCCGACAGGGGCCGCCCATCAGCCCCAGCATTTT; cdr3_aa: CASSYPTGAAHQPQHF
v_call: TRBV5-4; d_call: TRBD2; clone_size: NA; j_call: TRBJ2-1; cdr3_nt: TGTGCCAGCAGCTACCTAGCGGGGGACAATGAGCAGTTCTTC; cdr3_aa: CASSYLAGDNEQFF
v_call: TRBV18; d_call: NA; clone_size: NA; j_call: TRBJ2-7; cdr3_nt: TGTGCCAGCTCACCACGACGGGAGCTGGGGGAGCAGTACTTC; cdr3_aa: CASSPRRELGEQYF
v_call: TRBV12-5; d_call: TRBD2; clone_size: NA; j_call: TRBJ2-1; cdr3_nt: TGTGCTAGTGCCCCCCAGGGCTTAGCGGGGGGGCGAGAGCAGTTCTTC; cdr3_aa: CASAPQGLAGGREQFF
v_call: TRBV7-9; d_call: NA; clone_size: NA; j_call: TRBJ1-3; cdr3_nt: TGTGCCAGCAGCCGCTCGGTCACCTCTGGAAACACCATATATTTT; cdr3_aa: CASSRSVTSGNTIYF
v_call: TRBV10-3; d_call: TRBD2; clone_size: NA; j_call: TRBJ2-7; cdr3_nt: TGTGCCATCACCGACGAAACTAGCGGGTCCTACGAGCAGTACTTC; cdr3_aa: CAITDETSGSYEQYF
v_call: TRBV5-4; d_call: NA; clone_size: NA; j_call: TRBJ1-1; cdr3_nt: TGTGCCAGCAGCTCTGGCGGGGGAAAAGCTTTCTTT; cdr3_aa: CASSSGGGKAFF
v_call: TRBV28; d_call: TRBD2; clone_size: NA; j_call: TRBJ2-1; cdr3_nt: TGTGCCAGCATCGTTTACCGGACTAGCGGGATGGGGTGGGGCAATGAGCAGTTCTTC; cdr3_aa: CASIVYRTSGMGWGNEQFF
v_call: TRBV6-2/TRBV6-3; d_call: TRBD1; clone_size: NA; j_call: TRBJ1-1; cdr3_nt: TGTGCCAGCAGTTACCCCCCAACAGGGGGCCCCTATGAAGCTTTCTTT; cdr3_aa: CASSYPPTGGPYEAFF
v_call: TRBV7-2; d_call: TRBD1; clone_size: NA; j_call: TRBJ2-6; cdr3_nt: TGTGCCAGCAGGGTGACAGGGTCAGGGGCCAACGTCCTGACTTTC; cdr3_aa: CASRVTGSGANVLTF
v_call: TRBV5-1; d_call: NA; clone_size: few; j_call: TRBJ2-7; cdr3_nt: TGCGCCAGCAGCACCCGGAGAGAGCCTAACGAGCAGTACTTC; cdr3_aa: CASSTRREPNEQYF
v_call: TRBV9; d_call: TRBD2; clone_size: NA; j_call: TRBJ2-1; cdr3_nt: TGTGCCAGCAGCCTTTTTAGCGGGGGGGCCGCTGAGCAGTTCTTC; cdr3_aa: CASSLFSGGAAEQFF
v_call: TRBV5-1; d_call: TRBD2; clone_size: NA; j_call: TRBJ2-1; cdr3_nt: TGCGCCAGCAGCTTGGAGGTAGCGGGAAGGTACAATGAGCAGTTCTTC; cdr3_aa: CASSLEVAGRYNEQFF
v_call: TRBV5-1; d_call: NA; clone_size: NA; j_call: TRBJ2-6; cdr3_nt: TGCGCCAGCAGCTTGGGAAACAATCTCTCTGGGGCCAACGTCCTGACTTTC; cdr3_aa: CASSLGNNLSGANVLTF
v_call: TRBV11-2; d_call: NA; clone_size: NA; j_call: TRBJ2-5; cdr3_nt: TGTGCCAGCAGCTATTCCATTGGGACATATCAAGAGACCCAGTACTTC; cdr3_aa: CASSYSIGTYQETQYF
v_call: TRBV19; d_call: NA; clone_size: NA; j_call: TRBJ2-7; cdr3_nt: TGTGCCAGTAGTGCCCGGTCCCACGAGCAGTACTTC; cdr3_aa: CASSARSHEQYF
v_call: TRBV30; d_call: NA; clone_size: NA; j_call: TRBJ1-5; cdr3_nt: TGTGCCTGGGCAAGGGGGTCCAATCAGCCCCAGCATTTT; cdr3_aa: CAWARGSNQPQHF
v_call: TRBV3-1/TRBV3-2; d_call: NA; clone_size: NA; j_call: TRBJ1-1; cdr3_nt: TGTGCCAGCAGCCAAGAAGGAGGGTGGTCCGAAGCTTTCTTT; cdr3_aa: CASSQEGGWSEAFF
v_call: TRBV6-2/TRBV6-3; d_call: NA; clone_size: few; j_call: TRBJ2-1; cdr3_nt: TGTGCCAGCAGTTACTCGGGCAGCACCCTAACCCTCTACAATGAGCAGTTCTTC; cdr3_aa: CASSYSGSTLTLYNEQFF
v_call: TRBV27; d_call: NA; clone_size: NA; j_call: TRBJ2-3; cdr3_nt: TGTGCCAGCAGTCCGGCGCAGCCCGGGAGCACAGATACGCAGTATTTT; cdr3_aa: CASSPAQPGSTDTQYF
v_call: TRBV28; d_call: TRBD2; clone_size: NA; j_call: TRBJ2-7; cdr3_nt: TGTGCCAGCAGCCCACCGGGACTAGCCCCCTACGAGCAGTACTTC; cdr3_aa: CASSPPGLAPYEQYF
v_call: TRBV2; d_call: NA; clone_size: NA; j_call: TRBJ2-1; cdr3_nt: TGTGCCAGCAGTGTACAGAATGAGCAGTTCTTC; cdr3_aa: CASSVQNEQFF
v_call: TRBV2; d_call: TRBD1; clone_size: few; j_call: TRBJ1-5; cdr3_nt: TGTGCCAGCAATTCACCGGGGACAGGGGGCAGAAATCAGCCCCAGCATTTT; cdr3_aa: CASNSPGTGGRNQPQHF
v_call: TRBV13; d_call: NA; clone_size: NA; j_call: TRBJ1-2; cdr3_nt: TGTGCCAGCAGCGACTACAGGGAGGGGGATGGCTACACCTTC; cdr3_aa: CASSDYREGDGYTF
v_call: TRBV18; d_call: NA; clone_size: NA; j_call: TRBJ2-3; cdr3_nt: TGTGCCAGCTCCCCCGGCTTTGGGGCCGGGGATACGCAGTATTTT; cdr3_aa: CASSPGFGAGDTQYF
v_call: TRBV4-1; d_call: TRBD2; clone_size: NA; j_call: TRBJ2-1; cdr3_nt: TGCGCCAGCAGCCAAGATAGAGAAGCGGGGGCCGGAGGGGTCAATGAGCAGTTCTTC; cdr3_aa: CASSQDREAGAGGVNEQFF
v_call: TRBV4-1; d_call: TRBD1; clone_size: NA; j_call: TRBJ1-1; cdr3_nt: TGCGCCAGCAGCCGCGGACAGGGGGCCGGTATGAACACTGAAGCTTTCTTT; cdr3_aa: CASSRGQGAGMNTEAFF
v_call: TRBV5-8; d_call: NA; clone_size: few; j_call: TRBJ2-1; cdr3_nt: TGTGCCAGCAGCTTGTGGGCATTACATGGCAATGAGCAGTTCTTC; cdr3_aa: CASSLWALHGNEQFF
v_call: TRBV11-3; d_call: NA; clone_size: NA; j_call: TRBJ1-6; cdr3_nt: TGTGCCAGCAGCCGGGACAATAATTCACCCCTCCACTTT; cdr3_aa: CASSRDNNSPLHF
v_call: TRBV21-1; d_call: NA; clone_size: NA; j_call: TRBJ2-4; cdr3_nt: TGTGCCAGCAGCAAAGGAGGGGCTAGCGGGGGAGCCAAAAACATTCAGTACTTC; cdr3_aa: CASSKGGASGGAKNIQYF
v_call: TRBV6-5; d_call: TRBD1; clone_size: NA; j_call: TRBJ2-7; cdr3_nt: TGTGCCAGCAGCTACGGGGACAGCAAGTACGAGCAGTACTTC; cdr3_aa: CASSYGDSKYEQYF
v_call: TRBV10-3; d_call: TRBD1; clone_size: NA; j_call: TRBJ2-6; cdr3_nt: TGTGCCATCTCAACAGGGGATCCCTCTGGGGCCAACGTCCTGACTTTC; cdr3_aa: CAISTGDPSGANVLTF
v_call: TRBV6-5; d_call: NA; clone_size: NA; j_call: TRBJ2-7; cdr3_nt: TGTGCCAGCAGTTACTTGGACACGGGTCACAACGAGCAGTACTTC; cdr3_aa: CASSYLDTGHNEQYF
v_call: TRBV4-3; d_call: TRBD2; clone_size: once; j_call: TRBJ2-7; cdr3_nt: TGCGCCAGCAGCCAAGCCGCGACGGGGGGGTACGAGCAGTACTTC; cdr3_aa: CASSQAATGGYEQYF
v_call: TRBV30; d_call: NA; clone_size: NA; j_call: TRBJ2-1; cdr3_nt: TGTGCCTGGGGCCCAGGACTGTATGACAATGAGCAGTTCTTC; cdr3_aa: CAWGPGLYDNEQFF
v_call: TRBV12-3/TRBV12-4; d_call: NA; clone_size: NA; j_call: TRBJ1-1; cdr3_nt: TGTGCCAGCAGTCCGAGCCTATTCCAAGCTTTCTTT; cdr3_aa: CASSPSLFQAFF
v_call: TRBV6-2/TRBV6-3; d_call: NA; clone_size: NA; j_call: TRBJ1-5; cdr3_nt: TGTGCCAGCAGTTACGAGTCCCTGAGCAATCAGCCCCAGCATTTT; cdr3_aa: CASSYESLSNQPQHF